The 20 T cell receptor beta chains reported below all come from one sample, sequenced in a study of T cell responses to AZD1222 COVID-19 vaccine. Method: immunoSEQ multiplex PCR; TCRdb's copy keeps in-frame clones and lacks some. The table has just over 150,000 clones, around 85% seen once; the top ten hold 6.9%. The source was peripheral blood, collected after recovery from COVID-19. The receptors shown here come from an adult who had recovered from COVID-19.

The chain joins TRBV5-1 to TRBJ1-1; D gene unclear. Germline CDR1 SGHRS, CDR2 YFSETQ. The CDR3 spans 14 residues. V was cut by 4 bases and J by 7 bases, with 17 bases left in between. Here the CDR3 reads CASSLNREDVEAFF. CDR3 nucleotide sequence: TGCGCCAGCAGCCTGAATCGGGAAGATGTTGAAGCTTTCTTT.

The chain joins TRBV11-2 to TRBJ2-3; D not resolved. Germline CDR1 reads SGHAT; CDR2 reads FQNNGV. The CDR3 contains 15 residues. Trimming stripped 4 bases from V and 6 bases from J, with 17 bases between. CDR3 DNA: TGTGCCAGCAGCTCCGACCCCCCGGCACAGGATACGCAGTATTTT. Amino acid sequence: CASSSDPPAQDTQYF.

The V gene is TRBV19, the J gene TRBJ1-2; TRBD1 might be the D (6 bases). Looked up from germline, CDR1 is LNHDA and CDR2 is SQIVND (reference sequence). CDR3 length equals 16 residues. Trimming cost V 7 bases and J 3 bases, with 21 bases left between them. CDR3 protein: CASNMVGLRGDYGYTF. CDR3 in DNA: TGTGCCAGTAATATGGTAGGACTGAGGGGGGACTATGGCTACACCTTC.

The V gene is TRBV5-1, the J gene TRBJ2-2, with a weak D call TRBD1 (6 bases). The germline gives CDR1 SGHRS, CDR2 YFSETQ. The V end was cut by 5 bases, the J end by 2 bases, with 10 bases between. The CDR3 has 14 residues. The DNA for the CDR3 is TGCGCCAGCAGTGGGACATCTAACACCGGGGAGCTGTTTTTT. Encoded protein: CASSGTSNTGELFF.

The gene calls are TRBV28 and TRBJ2-5; TRBD2 might be the D (5 bases). Trimming took off 2 bases at V and 2 bases at J, with 21 bases between the two ends. Germline V gene lookup returns CDR1 MDHEN and CDR2 SYDVKM. The CDR3 contains 18 residues. The CDR3 loop reads CASSLPSGGGRVQETQYF. The CDR3 DNA follows: TGTGCCAGCAGTTTACCTTCCGGAGGAGGTCGAGTACAAGAGACCCAGTACTTC.

The chain combines TRBV11-2 with TRBJ2-3; D is possibly TRBD1 (6 bases). CDR3 length: 16 residues. Trimming removed 0 bases from V and 3 bases from J, with 13 bases in between. Germline-derived CDR1 and CDR2 are SGHAT and FQNNGV. CDR3 DNA sequence: TGTGCCAGCAGCTTAGATGCTCAGGGGTTAACAGATACGCAGTATTTT. Translation gives CASSLDAQGLTDTQYF.

This chain joins TRBV19 and TRBJ2-7; 8 nucleotides match TRBD2. The CDR3 consists of 12 residues. Germline V gives CDR1 LNHDA, CDR2 SQIVND (reference sequence). The V gene end was trimmed by 6 bases and the J gene end by 7 bases; junction bases not matched to a gene: 5. The CDR3 DNA sequence: TGTGCCAGTAGCGGGAGGGCCGGAGAGCAGTACTTC. Protein: CASSGRAGEQYF.

The chain recombines TRBV29-1 with TRBJ2-7; no reliable D call. Trimming took 6 bases from V and 6 from J, leaving 12 bases between them. The CDR3 covers 11 residues. In germline, CDR1 is SQVTM, CDR2 ANQGSEA. The DNA for the CDR3 is TGCAGCGTCCGAGAGATGTCCGAGCAGTACTTC. Residues: CSVREMSEQYF.

This chain connects TRBV5-4 to TRBJ1-4, with D possibly TRBD1 on 6 matching bases. Germline assignment: CDR1 SGHNT and CDR2 YYREEE (reference sequence). The V end was cut by 4 bases, the J end by 10 bases, with 23 bases between. There are 16 residues in the CDR3. CDR3 loop: CASSGDSGTRGRKLFF. Written as DNA, the CDR3 is TGTGCCAGCAGCGGTGACTCCGGGACCAGGGGCAGAAAACTGTTTTTT.

The chain carries TRBV6-5 and TRBJ2-3, with TRBD2 matching 9 bases. Trimming cost V 5 bases and J 0 bases; bases outside gene matches: 3. The germline CDR1 and CDR2 sequences are MNHEY and SVGAGI. This CDR3 comprises 15 residues. The CDR3 region has the DNA TGTGCCAGCAGTCTAGCGGGGCCTAGCACAGATACGCAGTATTTT. It encodes CASSLAGPSTDTQYF.

V usage is TRBV4-3 and J usage is TRBJ2-5; the D gene could be TRBD1 or TRBD2 (6 bases each). The CDR3 covers 14 residues. Trimming removed 4 bases at V and 4 bases at J, with 13 bases between. From germline, CDR1 is LGHNA and CDR2 YSLEER. Written as DNA, the CDR3 is TGCGCCAGCAGCCCAGGAGGGGGGACAGAGACCCAGTACTTC. This sequence encodes CASSPGGGTETQYF.

The chain couples TRBV7-3 to TRBJ2-1, with TRBD2 matching 8 bases. This CDR3 has 17 residues. Germline V gene lookup returns CDR1 SGHTA and CDR2 FQGTGA. V lost 5 bases, J lost 0 bases, and 9 bases stayed unmatched. The CDR3 DNA follows: TGTGCCAGCAGCCATACTAAGCGGGGGAGCTCCTACAATGAGCAGTTCTTC. This translates into CASSHTKRGSSYNEQFF.

This chain links TRBV6-1 with TRBJ1-2, with D possibly matching TRBD1 (6 bases). The germline V gene encodes CDR1 MNHNS and CDR2 SASEGT. Trimming took off 3 bases at V and 1 base at J, with 15 bases between the two ends. The CDR3 is made up of 16 amino acids. The CDR3 region has the DNA TGTGCCAGCAGTGAGATTGAACAGGGAAATAACTATGGCTACACCTTC. As protein: CASSEIEQGNNYGYTF.

The chain uses TRBV6-5 and TRBJ1-3; 9 bases line up with TRBD1. The CDR3 is made up of 14 amino acids. With V trimmed by 5 bases and J by 2 bases, 1 base remained unmatched. Germline V gene data show CDR1 as MNHEY and CDR2 as SVGAGI. This chain's CDR3 is CASSRTGAGNTIYF. As DNA, the CDR3 is TGTGCCAGCAGTCGGACAGGGGCTGGAAACACCATATATTTT.

This clone was observed a handful of times. The chain couples TRBV3-1 (or the pseudogene TRBV3-2) to TRBJ1-1; D uncertain. The CDR3 totals 11 residues. CDR1 is LGHDT, CDR2 YNNKEL, per germline (reference sequence). Deletions cut 3 bases from V and 1 base from J, with 0 bases between. The CDR3 loop is CASSQNTEAFF. In nucleotides, the CDR3 is TGTGCCAGCAGCCAGAACACTGAAGCTTTCTTT.

This clone has a single count. The same CDR3 arises from other DNA sequences in this sample as well. This sequence joins TRBV28 and TRBJ1-2; TRBD1 might be the D (6 bases). Trimming pared 5 bases from V and 8 bases from J, leaving 18 bases between. CDR1 MDHEN and CDR2 SYDVKM come from the germline V gene. This CDR3 has 14 amino acids. CDR3 DNA: TGTGCCAGCAGTCCACAAGAAACAGGGAAGGGCTACACCTTC. Encoded protein: CASSPQETGKGYTF.

The chain combines TRBV19 with TRBJ1-2; a possible D gene is TRBD1 (5 bases). This CDR3 is built from 12 residues. Trimming removed 5 bases from V and 8 bases from J, with 12 bases in between. The V gene's germline CDR1 is LNHDA and CDR2 SQIVND (reference sequence). CDR3 loop: CASSPTAGGYTF. CDR3 sequence (DNA): TGTGCCAGTAGTCCGACAGCCGGAGGCTACACCTTC.

This chain connects TRBV3-1 (or the pseudogene TRBV3-2) to TRBJ2-3; D is ambiguous. The CDR3 runs 13 residues. Trimming cost V 3 bases and J 6 bases, with 10 bases left between them. Germline V gene data show CDR1 as LGHDT and CDR2 as YNNKEL (reference sequence). CDR3 region: CASSQNLEDTQYF. DNA for the CDR3: TGTGCCAGCAGCCAGAACCTAGAGGATACGCAGTATTTT.

The sample holds a few counts of this clone. The chain recombines TRBV2 with TRBJ1-5, with unresolved D. The CDR3 totals 12 residues. Trimming stripped 5 bases from V and 6 bases from J, with 8 bases between. Germline loops: CDR1 SNHLY, CDR2 FYNNEI. CDR3 DNA sequence: TGTGCCAGCAGTATACACCTTCAGCCCCAGCATTTT. It is translated as CASSIHLQPQHF.

The chain combines TRBV10-3 with TRBJ1-6; perhaps TRBD1 as D (6 bases). Germline V lookup: CDR1 ENHRY, CDR2 SYGVKD. This CDR3 region has 14 residues. The germline V and J ends were trimmed by 6 bases and 6 bases, with 12 bases remaining between them. The CDR3 DNA is TGTGCCATCAGCCCTTCAGGGGCTAATTCACCCCTCCACTTT. This translates into CAISPSGANSPLHF.